The present T cell receptor (beta chain) was sequenced within a study of blood T cell repertoires in COVID-19. Methods used by the authors: Cell counts per sample came from amplifying reference gene primers. Measured with immunoSEQ multiplex PCR; TCRdb has only the in-frame clones, and not every one. D and trimming were read from the DNA, whereas the V and J calls and clone size are those reported in that table. The table has 50,000 or so clones, 86% seen once. The trim removed 3 bases at V and 3 bases at J, leaving 16 bases unmatched. Germline CDR1 reads DFQATT; CDR2 reads SNEGSKA (reference sequence). There are 17 residues in the CDR3.

Sequenced sample: peripheral blood. The clonotype was recovered from a man between 70 and 80 years old with acute or convalescent COVID-19. The genes are TRBV20-1 and TRBJ2-5; 7 bases align to TRBD2. Written as DNA, the CDR3 is TGCAGTGCTAGTGGGGGACTATACCCGGTAAACAAAGAGACCCAGTACTTC. This encodes CSASGGLYPVNKETQYF.